This T cell receptor (beta chain) was identified in a study of blood T cell repertoires in COVID-19. Across the study: PBMCs, B-cell-depleted T cells, or T cells provided the cDNA or gDNA that made up the material.

The table came from immunoSEQ multiplex PCR; TCRdb's copy has only in-frame clones and leaves some out. The sample includes more than 85,000 clones, 85% to 95% seen only once; the top ten take approximately 1.6%. Germline V CDR1 and CDR2: SNHLY, FYNNEI. The CDR3 covers 13 residues. Trimming took off 4 bases at V and 5 bases at J, with 9 bases between the two ends. The receptor was isolated from a man between 60 and 75 years old with acute or convalescent COVID-19. Sequencing input: peripheral blood. The chain couples TRBV2 to TRBJ2-1; D may be TRBD2 (6 bases). The CDR3 sequence: CASSVGGNNEQFF. Written as DNA, the CDR3 is TGTGCCAGCAGTGTTGGAGGGAACAATGAGCAGTTCTTC.